What follows are 6 T cell receptor beta chains derived from one specimen sequenced in a study of control samples from healthy donors and cancer patients. Sequenced by immunoSEQ multiplex PCR; TCRdb stores in-frame clones only, minus some. The profile shows more than 75,000 clones, roughly three quarters of them singletons. The sequencing sample was made of blood. These TCRs come from a young woman in good health.

V and J are TRBV4-1 and TRBJ2-7; 11 bases match TRBD1. Trimming at V came to 4 bases and at J to 4 bases, leaving 3 bases not matched to a gene. Germline lookup yields CDR1 MGHRA and CDR2 YSYEKL. The CDR3 runs 14 residues. The CDR3 loop reads CASSPGQGAYEQYF. Written as DNA, the CDR3 is TGCGCCAGCAGCCCCGGACAGGGGGCGTACGAGCAGTACTTC.

The genes are TRBV24-1 and TRBJ2-1, with TRBD1 matching 10 bases. From germline, CDR1 is KGHDR and CDR2 SFDVKD. The CDR3 totals 15 residues. The trim removed 5 bases at V and 8 bases at J, leaving 8 bases unmatched. CDR3 residues: CATSGGGTGDHEQFF. In DNA, the CDR3 is TGTGCCACCAGTGGGGGGGGGACAGGGGACCATGAGCAGTTCTTC.

The genes are TRBV18 and TRBJ1-4; D is unresolved. The CDR3 spans 15 residues. Germline CDR1 and CDR2: KGHSH and LQKENI. Trimming pared 1 base from V and 7 bases from J, leaving 13 bases between. The CDR3 here is CASSPRGDNGEKLFF. The CDR3, as DNA: TGTGCCAGCTCACCACGAGGTGACAACGGTGAAAAACTGTTTTTT.

V is TRBV21-1 and J is TRBJ1-2. TRBV21-1 is listed as a pseudogene. The CDR3 has 13 amino acids. The CDR3 region is CASSKAGGYGYTF. CDR3 coding DNA: TGTGCCAGCAGCAAAGCGGGGGGCTATGGCTACACCTTC.

The chain recombines TRBV5-6 with TRBJ1-1; TRBD1 matches 8 bases. From germline, CDR1 is SGHDT and CDR2 YYEEEE. Unmatched junction bases numbered 4, after V lost 5 bases and J lost 1 base. The CDR3 contains 14 residues. Here the CDR3 DNA reads TGTGCCAGCAGGCGGGACAGGAGGAACACTGAAGCTTTCTTT. It encodes CASRRDRRNTEAFF.

On this clone itself: Other DNA sequences in the same sample also yield this CDR3. The chain carries TRBV4-1 and TRBJ2-7; 7 bases map to TRBD1. Looked up from germline, CDR1 is MGHRA and CDR2 is YSYEKL. The ends lost 4 bases at V and 3 bases at J; junction bases unmatched: 6. This CDR3 region has 14 residues. The CDR3 DNA reads as TGCGCCAGCAGCCTACGAGCAGGGGGCTACGAGCAGTACTTC. Its translation: CASSLRAGGYEQYF.